This TCR beta chain was sequenced for a study of a mutant IDH1 vaccine in newly diagnosed glioma. Overall study context: Averaging roughly 40 years of age, treated patients were around 60% male and approximately 38% female. Most had both radiotherapy and temozolomide beforehand; others had only one.

General study findings and limits: Alterations occurring in top peripheral T cell clonotypes seemed unrelated to pseudoprogression.

The V and J ends lost 5 bases and 5 bases respectively, with 15 bases between them. CDR3 length: 14 amino acids. The germline gives CDR1 SGHTA, CDR2 FQGNSA. Documented time point: baseline, week 1 (first vaccination visit). Specified treatment: pre-vaccination baseline after standard-of-care therapy. Generated by immunoSEQ multiplex PCR, the TCRdb table keeps only in-frame clones and is missing some. The sample has around 24,000 clones, roughly nine tenths seen once. In the case of this clone: The target antigen is unknown.

This sequence was found in a young man with glioma. The source was PBMCs, collected from a glioma patient treated with radiotherapy, temozolomide or both. The chain employs TRBV7-2 and TRBJ1-2; a weak D match, TRBD1 (5 bases). The DNA for the CDR3 is TGTGCCAGCAGCCTGACAGCCGTTGGGTATGGCTACACCTTC. Amino acid sequence: CASSLTAVGYGYTF.